A single sample is the source of the 2 T cell receptor beta chains below, sequenced in a study of CXCR3-negative and CXCR3-positive naive CD8 T cells (dated by TCRdb to 2018 to 2020). The full study reports these points: TRB CDR3s from CXCR3-positive naive cells showed higher hydrophobicity (lower Kidera factor 4), lower energy, and higher strength and volume indices than CXCR3-negative naive cells.

These receptors have no identified antigens. Instrument used: NextSeq 550. The Human TCR Profiling Kit (MiLaboratory) was used to make UMI-labeled 5' RACE TRB cDNA libraries. TCRdb reprocessed the reads and provides one entry for every CDR3 protein sequence; no DNA is given. The sample's records list about 70,000 distinct CDR3 sequences. Of the sample, approximately 0.76% falls within the top ten clones. Sequencing was performed on naive CXCR3+ CD8+ T cells from blood. Read against the paper, the sample's cell subset or site label means: CD45RO-CCR7+CD27+CD95- naive CD8+ T cells expressing CXCR3 (TNR3+). The receptors derive from a human donor in good health. Some clones in this sample may be carry-over from other donors' samples.

The V call is TRBV5-1, the J call TRBJ2-1; TCRdb selects TRBD1, and the lack of DNA leaves this call unchecked. The CDR3 is 16 amino acids. Looked up from germline, CDR1 is SGHRS and CDR2 is YFSETQ. The CDR3 is CASSLPVGTARNEQFF.

The CDR3 region is CASSSPDRGQVGELFF. The rearrangement joins TRBV12-3 or TRBV12-4 to TRBJ2-2; as DNA is missing, the TRBD1 call by TCRdb cannot be tested. The CDR3 covers 16 residues.